A single sample gave rise to the 16 T cell receptor beta chains below, sequenced in a study of tumor and adjacent non-tumor tissue in lung cancer (dated by TCRdb to the late 2010s). RNA was extracted from bulk unsorted tissue and checked for quality with a NanoDrop ND-1000 and an Agilent 2100. The method behind the library was multiplex PCR. The sequencing machine was an Illumina HiSeq 2500. TCRbeta libraries were constructed through three rounds of nested PCR with primers (Table S4) according to protocols modified from ARM-PCR. TCRdb itself trimmed the public reads at Q25 with fastp, ran MiXCR and retained productive beta chains. Identical CDR3 protein sequences are pooled into one entry, listed with their most common genes and DNA. This sample has around 140,000 distinct CDR3 sequences in its table, and roughly 66% of those were observed once. The ten top clones hold 15% to 20% of the sample. Input material: lung tumor tissue. The receptors shown here come from a man in his sixties with small cell lung cancer.

On this clonotype itself: The junction differs from germline at one of its ends, possibly a read error. The V and J genes are TRBV24-1 and TRBJ1-1, with a possible D match to TRBD1 (6 bases). The CDR3 is 12 amino acids. CDR1 and CDR2 from the germline V gene are KGHDR and SFDVKD. The CDR3 is CAASDFRGDTFF. The CDR3 bases are TGTGCCGCCAGTGATTTCAGGGGCGATACTTTCTTT.

This clonotype was recorded only once. The rearrangement joins TRBV20-1 to TRBJ2-7; D call uncertain. This CDR3 comprises 17 residues. CDR1 and CDR2 from the germline V gene are DFQATT and SNEGSKA (reference sequence). CDR3 nucleotide sequence: TGCAGTGCTAGAGATCTGGCAGGCAAAAACAACTCCTACAAGCAGTACGTC. Its protein product is CSARDLAGKNNSYKQYV.

The J gene is TRBJ1-1, the V gene TRBV24-1, with 10 bases lining up with TRBD1. This CDR3 spans 13 amino acids. Trimming at V came to 7 bases and at J to 3 bases, leaving 1 base not matched to a gene. Germline V gene data show CDR1 as KGHDR and CDR2 as SFDVKD. The chain's CDR3 is CATRGQGDTEAFF. In DNA, the CDR3 is TGTGCCACCAGAGGACAGGGGGACACTGAAGCTTTCTTT.

This clonotype was recorded many times. The chain has TRBV2 and TRBJ2-5; D ambiguous. This CDR3 has 12 amino acids. Trimming stripped 2 bases from V and 4 bases from J, with 5 bases between. Germline CDR1 SNHLY, CDR2 FYNNEI. CDR3 amino acids: CASSESGETQYF. In nucleotides, the CDR3 is TGTGCCAGCAGTGAATCAGGAGAGACCCAGTACTTC.

Comment on this clonotype: A read error may account for a junction end that differs from germline. The chain is built from TRBV4-1 and TRBJ1-1; the D is unclear. The CDR3 is made up of 14 amino acids. CDR1 is MGHRA and CDR2 is YSYEKL in the germline V gene. CDR3 amino acids: CASNQDRGNTEAFF. For the CDR3, the DNA is TGCGCCAGCAACCAAGATCGAGGGAACACTGAAGCTTTCTTT.

The V gene is TRBV14, the J gene TRBJ2-2; D might be TRBD2 (6 bases). The CDR3 is 16 residues long. Germline lookup yields CDR1 SGHDN and CDR2 FVKESK. Trimming cost V 3 bases and J 5 bases, with 16 bases left between them. CDR3: CASSHNRLVGTGELFF. CDR3 DNA: TGTGCCAGCAGCCATAATCGACTAGTGGGGACCGGGGAGCTGTTTTTT.

A note on this clonotype: The final CDR3 position lacks the conserved phenylalanine or tryptophan, pointing to a likely read error. The chain links TRBV11-2 to TRBJ2-1, with TRBD1 as a possible D gene (5 bases). Trimming cost V 8 bases and J 5 bases, with 16 bases left between them. Germline CDR1 is SGHAT and CDR2 is FQNNGV. The CDR3 runs 14 residues. CDR3 loop: CASLKWQGDNEQFY. The CDR3 nucleotides are TGTGCCAGCCTGAAGTGGCAGGGCGACAATGAGCAGTTCTAC.

On this clonotype: Compared with germline, one end of the junction differs, possibly owing to a read error. The rearrangement joins TRBV6-1 to TRBJ2-3, with D possibly TRBD1 on 5 matching bases. The germline CDR1 and CDR2 sequences are MNHNS and SASEGT. The length of the CDR3 is 17 residues. The CDR3 is CASSHRQFVINTDTQYF. The DNA of the CDR3 is TGTGCCAGCAGTCATCGACAGTTTGTGATTAACACAGATACGCAATATTTT.

This clonotype was detected only once. V gene TRBV5-5 combines with J gene TRBJ2-2; D is unresolved. CDR1 and CDR2 from the germline V gene are SGHKS and YYEKEE (reference sequence). The CDR3 is 15 residues long. Trimming stripped 0 bases from V and 4 bases from J, with 10 bases between. In nucleotides, the CDR3 is TGTGCCAGCAGCTTGGTAGAATGGGGCACCGGGGAGCTGTTTTTT. Its protein is CASSLVEWGTGELFF.

With regard to this clonotype: Since a much larger clone is just one base distant, this may be a read error. This chain joins TRBV29-1 and TRBJ2-5; D gene uncertain. V gave up 5 bases and J gave up 5 bases, with 18 bases separating them. CDR3 length equals 14 residues. Germline CDR1 SQVTM, CDR2 ANQGSEA. In nucleotides, the CDR3 is TGCAGCGTTACCCTCTCTGCATCCCCGGAGACCCAGTACTTC. This translates into CSVTLSASPETQYF. The complete variable domain, with remaining parts taken from reference TRBV29-1 and TRBJ2-5, reads SAVISQKPSRDICQRGTSLTIQCQVDSQVTMMFWYRQQPGQSLTLIATANQGSEATYESGFVIDKFPISRPNLTFSTLTVSNMSPEDSSIYLCSVTLSASPETQYFGPGTRLLVL.

At least ten counts were recorded for this clonotype. V and J are TRBV6-5 and TRBJ2-7; weak D call: TRBD1 (6 bases). V was trimmed by 3 bases and J by 1 base, leaving 13 bases between them. This CDR3 has 15 residues. Germline V gene sequence: CDR1 MNHEY, CDR2 SVGAGI. CDR3 residues: CASSYHPGESYEQYF. CDR3 nucleotide sequence: TGTGCCAGCAGTTATCATCCAGGGGAATCCTACGAGCAGTACTTC.

Regarding this clonotype: A much larger clone lies a single base off, so this may be a read error. The chain is built from TRBV6-6 and TRBJ2-5; D call uncertain. CDR1 and CDR2 (germline): MNHNY, SVGAGI (reference sequence). CDR3 length equals 13 residues. V shed 7 bases and J shed 7 bases, with 16 bases lying between them. The CDR3 reads CASIQDLFGTQYF. The CDR3 DNA sequence: TGTGCCAGCATCCAGGACCTCTTTGGGACCCAGTACTTC.

This clonotype came up once. A much more abundant neighbour one base away suggests this may be a read error. This rearrangement joins TRBV12-3 or TRBV12-4 to TRBJ1-2; unclear D gene. This CDR3 contains 14 residues. The CDR3 coding sequence is TGTACCAGCAAAAATAGTGAGATAGACTATGGCTACACCTTC. Its protein product is CTSKNSEIDYGYTF.

J is TRBJ2-5 and V is TRBV20-1; TRBD2 matches at 8 bases. The length of the CDR3 is 15 residues. Germline CDR1 is DFQATT and CDR2 is SNEGSKA (reference sequence). Trimming cost V 0 bases and J 11 bases; bases outside gene matches: 14. CDR3 loop: CSARECSGELMTQYF. The CDR3 region has the DNA TGCAGTGCTAGAGAATGTAGCGGGGAGCTTATGACACAGTACTTC.

Concerning this clonotype: Given the absence of the conserved phenylalanine or tryptophan at the CDR3 end, a read error is likely. V usage is TRBV6-9 and J usage is TRBJ2-3; D call uncertain. The CDR3 has 18 amino acids. V shed 10 bases and J shed 1 base, with 27 bases lying between them. Germline CDR1 is MNHGY and CDR2 is SVAAGI. This CDR3 is CATDPFILDPGCTDTQYL. The CDR3, as DNA: TGTGCCACCGATCCATTTATTTTGGATCCTGGATGCACAGATACGCAGTATTTG.

The J gene is TRBJ2-1, the V gene TRBV6-1; D unclear. CDR1 and CDR2 from the germline V gene are MNHNS and SASEGT. The ends were cut back, 2 bases at V and 5 bases at J, with 13 bases in the middle. The CDR3 loop spans 15 amino acids. The CDR3 DNA is TGTGCCAGCAGTGAAAACGCATGGTCGAACAATGAGCAGTTCTTC. It codes for CASSENAWSNNEQFF.